This TCR beta chain was recorded in a study of blood T cell repertoires in COVID-19. Study-level information: Material from acute and convalescent COVID-19 was sourced from the United States, Italy and Spain. From T cells, B-cell-depleted T cells, or PBMCs came the material, which was cDNA or gDNA.

In the authors' methods: Amplifying reference gene primers gave estimates of nucleated cell counts. Method: immunoSEQ multiplex PCR; TCRdb's copy keeps in-frame clones and lacks some. V and J calls and clone size are as listed in that table; D and trimming were resolved from the DNA. There are roughly 78,000 clones in the sample; 86% occur only once, and roughly 1.9% lies in the top ten. The V end was cut by 2 bases, the J end by 1 base, with 5 bases between. Germline CDR1 is GTSNPN and CDR2 is SVGIG (reference sequence). This CDR3 has 12 residues. The specimen was peripheral blood. The clonotype was recovered from a woman aged 60-70 years with acute or convalescent COVID-19. The chain combines TRBV30 with TRBJ1-2; D is unresolved. The CDR3 DNA reads TGTGCCTGGAGTAAGAGTAACTATGGCTACACCTTC. It codes for CAWSKSNYGYTF.